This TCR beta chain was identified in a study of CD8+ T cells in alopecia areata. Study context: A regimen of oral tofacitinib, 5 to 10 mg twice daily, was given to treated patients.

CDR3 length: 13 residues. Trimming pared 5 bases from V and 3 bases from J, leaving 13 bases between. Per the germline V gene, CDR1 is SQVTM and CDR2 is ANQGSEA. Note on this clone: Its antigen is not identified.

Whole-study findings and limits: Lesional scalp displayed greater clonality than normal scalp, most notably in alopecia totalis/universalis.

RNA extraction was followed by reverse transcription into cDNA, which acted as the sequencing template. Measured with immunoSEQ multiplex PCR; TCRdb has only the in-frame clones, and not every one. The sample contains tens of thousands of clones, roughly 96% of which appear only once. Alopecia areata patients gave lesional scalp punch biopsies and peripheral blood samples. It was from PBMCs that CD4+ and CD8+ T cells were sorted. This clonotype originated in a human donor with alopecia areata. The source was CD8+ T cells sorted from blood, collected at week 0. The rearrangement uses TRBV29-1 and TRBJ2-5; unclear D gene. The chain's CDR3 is CSVTGRVEETQYF. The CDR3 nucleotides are TGCAGCGTTACCGGTAGGGTGGAAGAGACCCAGTACTTC.